This T cell receptor (beta chain) derives from a study of post-analysis software for immune sequencing data. Study background: Relapsing-remitting, secondary progressive and progressive-relapsing courses of multiple sclerosis were included. Study-level findings and limits: In patients, about 5 TRBV segments were more frequent than in controls, with TRBV5-6, TRBV5-1 and TRBV20-1 among them.

Germline assignment: CDR1 KGHSH and CDR2 LQKENI. Trimming removed 1 base at V and 6 bases at J, with 18 bases between. This CDR3 comprises 16 residues. In the case of this clonotype: Its antigen is undetermined.

Unique molecular identifiers were present in the TCR beta cDNA libraries. TCRdb reanalysed the PCR reads using MiXCR and keeps one entry per CDR3 protein. The sample lists fewer than 850,000 distinct CDR3 sequences, just over 45% occurring once. The chain combines TRBV18 with TRBJ1-2; tentative D call: TRBD1 (6 bases). The sequence was collected from a girl aged 10 to 17 with multiple sclerosis. The specimen sequenced was blood. CDR3 coding DNA: TGTGCCAGCTCACCACAGGTCAACAGGGAGATTCATGGCTACACCTTC. Residues: CASSPQVNREIHGYTF.